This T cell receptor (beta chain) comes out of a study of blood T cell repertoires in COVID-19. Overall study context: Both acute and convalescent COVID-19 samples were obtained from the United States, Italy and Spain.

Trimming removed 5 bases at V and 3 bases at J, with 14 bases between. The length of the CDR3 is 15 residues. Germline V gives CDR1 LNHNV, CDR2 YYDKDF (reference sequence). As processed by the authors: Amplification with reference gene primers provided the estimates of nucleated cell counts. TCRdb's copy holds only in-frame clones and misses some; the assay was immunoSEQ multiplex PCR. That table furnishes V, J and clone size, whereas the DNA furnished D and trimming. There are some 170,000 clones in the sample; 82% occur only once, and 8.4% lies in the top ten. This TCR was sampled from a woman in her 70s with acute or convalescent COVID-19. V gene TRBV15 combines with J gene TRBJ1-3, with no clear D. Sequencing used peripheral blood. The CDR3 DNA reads TGTGCCACCAGCCCCCGTTTCGGGAATGGAAACACCATATATTTT. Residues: CATSPRFGNGNTIYF.